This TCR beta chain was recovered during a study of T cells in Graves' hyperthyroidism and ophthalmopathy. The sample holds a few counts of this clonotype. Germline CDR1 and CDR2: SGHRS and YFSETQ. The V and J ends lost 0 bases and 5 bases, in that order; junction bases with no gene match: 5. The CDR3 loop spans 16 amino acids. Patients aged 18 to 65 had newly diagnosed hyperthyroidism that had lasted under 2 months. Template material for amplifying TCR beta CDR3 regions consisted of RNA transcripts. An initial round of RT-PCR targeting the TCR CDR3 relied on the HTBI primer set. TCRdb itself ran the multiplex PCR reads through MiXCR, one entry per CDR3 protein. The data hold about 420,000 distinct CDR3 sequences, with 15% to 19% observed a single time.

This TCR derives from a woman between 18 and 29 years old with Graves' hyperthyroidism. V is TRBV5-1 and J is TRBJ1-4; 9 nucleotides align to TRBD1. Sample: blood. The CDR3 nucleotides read TGCGCCAGCAGCTTGGGGGGACAGGGCCGGAATGAAAAACTGTTTTTT. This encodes CASSLGGQGRNEKLFF.